This entry concerns a single TCR beta chain. Its cognate antigen is unknown. The sample belongs to a study of cytomegalovirus exposure and HLA in healthy donors. Study in general: Of 300 to 500 genotyped donors, around 84% clustered with self-reported Caucasian donors. Study-level points and caveats: Presence/absence analyses rested on an assumption that sequencing depth was roughly uniform across donors. The likely origin of a cluster of highly shared sequence variants was a sequencing artifact. Later analysis demonstrated an association between a missense DCLRE1C variant and TCR beta V- and J-gene trimming.

Germline lookup yields CDR1 SEHNR and CDR2 FQNEAQ (reference sequence). CDR3 length: 14 residues. The trim removed 6 bases at V and 2 bases at J, leaving 5 bases unmatched. The PCR employed 60 Vbeta primers together with 13 Jbeta primers. Assay used: immunoSEQ multiplex PCR; TCRdb lists only in-frame clones, some missing. The sample table sets out over 65,000 clones. This clonotype was sampled from a woman aged 30 to 39 in good health and CMV-seronegative. The rearrangement links TRBV7-9 to TRBJ2-3; TRBD2 aligns across 7 bases. The sequenced sample consisted of PBMCs. CDR3 nucleotide sequence: TGTGCCAGCAGGCGCGGGGGAGCCACAGATACGCAGTATTTT. Protein: CASRRGGATDTQYF.